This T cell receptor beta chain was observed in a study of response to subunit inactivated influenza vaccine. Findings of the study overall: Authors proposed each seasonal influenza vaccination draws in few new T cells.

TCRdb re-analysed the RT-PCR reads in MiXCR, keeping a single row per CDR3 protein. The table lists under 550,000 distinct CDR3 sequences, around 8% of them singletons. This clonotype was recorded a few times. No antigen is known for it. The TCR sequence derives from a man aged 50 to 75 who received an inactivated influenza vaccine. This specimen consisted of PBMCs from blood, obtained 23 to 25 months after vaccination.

The CDR3 DNA follows: TGCAGTGCTAGGTCCGGGGGTGAGCAGTTCTTC. Its translation: CSARSGGEQFF. V usage is TRBV20-1 and J usage is TRBJ2-1, with D possibly matching TRBD2 (6 bases). Germline CDR1 and CDR2: DFQATT and SNEGSKA (reference sequence). This CDR3 is built from 11 residues. Trimming cost V 3 bases and J 9 bases, with 9 bases left between them.